The 15 T cell receptor beta chains listed next were all sequenced from one sample in a study of memory CD4+ T cells and cytomegalovirus serostatus. TCRdb's copy holds only in-frame clones and misses some; the assay was immunoSEQ multiplex PCR. The table records around 60,000 clones, 82% of them present only once. Single viable CD3+CD4+CD8-CD45RO+ cells were sorted as the memory CD4+ T cells. The sample consisted of memory CD4+ T cells from blood. Receptors originate from an adult in good health and CMV-seronegative.

The chain combines TRBV7-3 with TRBJ2-2, with D possibly TRBD2 on 6 matching bases. This CDR3 spans 18 amino acids. V was shortened by 1 base and J by 0 bases, with 15 bases between the two germline ends. The germline CDR1 and CDR2 sequences are SGHTA and FQGTGA. CDR3 protein: CASSLKPFSGSNTGELFF. For the CDR3, the DNA is TGTGCCAGCAGCTTAAAACCTTTTAGCGGATCGAACACCGGGGAGCTGTTTTTT. Drawing the rest from reference TRBV7-3 and TRBJ2-2, the complete variable domain is GAGVSQTPSNKVTEKGKYVELRCDPISGHTALYWYRQSLGQGPEFLIYFQGTGAADDSGLPNDRFFAVRPEGSVSTLKIQRTERGDSAVYLCASSLKPFSGSNTGELFFGEGSRLTVL.

The genes are TRBV6-1 and TRBJ1-4; 10 nucleotides align to TRBD1. The CDR3 consists of 17 residues. V shed 4 bases, J shed 8 bases, and the junction held 13 bases outside the gene matches. Germline assignment: CDR1 MNHNS and CDR2 SASEGT. The CDR3, as DNA: TGTGCCAGCAGTGCCGGGACAGGGGTTTCGGAGACGGAAAAACTGTTTTTT. Protein product: CASSAGTGVSETEKLFF.

This clone has a handful of counts. This chain links TRBV6-5 with TRBJ1-6, with 7 bases identical to TRBD1. There are 13 residues in the CDR3. V was clipped by 5 bases and J by 6 bases; unmatched bases: 1. The V gene's germline CDR1 is MNHEY and CDR2 SVGAGI. This CDR3 reads CASSGDSNSPLHF. CDR3 coding DNA: TGTGCCAGCAGTGGGGACAGTAATTCACCCCTCCACTTT.

The V and J genes are TRBV15 and TRBJ2-6; possible D gene TRBD2, 5 bases. V lost 2 bases and J 4 bases, leaving 12 bases between the germline ends. In germline, CDR1 is LNHNV, CDR2 YYDKDF (reference sequence). CDR3 size: 16 residues. Written as DNA, the CDR3 is TGTGCCACCAGCAGATCTATAGCGAGAGGGGCCAACGTCCTGACTTTC. Translation gives CATSRSIARGANVLTF.

J is TRBJ2-7 and V is TRBV5-1; D is perhaps TRBD1 or TRBD2 (7 bases each). In germline, CDR1 is SGHRS, CDR2 YFSETQ. CDR3 length: 15 amino acids. Trimming removed 10 bases at V and 5 bases at J, with 25 bases between. DNA of the CDR3: TGCGCCGGCCGCCAGACAGGGAACCTAGCGGACGAGCAGTACTTC. As protein: CAGRQTGNLADEQYF.

This rearrangement joins TRBV9 to TRBJ2-5, with TRBD1 matching over 10 bases. V trimming: 3 bases; J trimming: 5 bases; junction bases outside the gene matches: 4. CDR1 and CDR2 from the germline V gene are SGDLS and YYNGEE. The CDR3 length is 14 residues. CDR3: CASSAGQGRETQYF. CDR3 sequence (DNA): TGTGCCAGCAGCGCGGGACAGGGGAGGGAGACCCAGTACTTC.

The chain couples TRBV6-6 to TRBJ1-1; D unresolved. CDR1 and CDR2 from the germline V gene are MNHNY and SVGAGI (reference sequence). Trimming shortened V by 8 bases and J by 0 bases, and 10 bases separated the two germline ends. The CDR3 is 13 amino acids. The CDR3 bases are TGTGCCAGCGCTGGGCCCATGAACACTGAAGCTTTCTTT. Protein sequence: CASAGPMNTEAFF.

This chain joins TRBV2 and TRBJ1-6; 7 nucleotides line up with TRBD1. With V trimmed by 10 bases and J by 8 bases, 5 bases remained unmatched. The CDR3 sequence is 12 residues long. Germline assignment: CDR1 SNHLY and CDR2 FYNNEI. CDR3: CATRGTDSPLHF. The CDR3 DNA reads as TGTGCCACCAGGGGGACAGATTCACCCCTCCACTTT.

The chain is built from TRBV19 and TRBJ2-4; D unresolved. There are 13 residues in the CDR3. V gave up 3 bases and J gave up 9 bases, with 12 bases separating them. Germline V CDR1 and CDR2: LNHDA, SQIVND (reference sequence). The CDR3 region is CASSMTAVAIQYF. CDR3 DNA sequence: TGTGCCAGTAGTATGACCGCCGTGGCCATTCAGTACTTC.

The gene calls are TRBV5-1 and TRBJ2-3; D is possibly TRBD2 (5 bases). The CDR3 sequence is 15 residues long. Germline values: CDR1 SGHRS, CDR2 YFSETQ. With 4 bases removed from V and 3 bases from J, the gap between germline ends came to 15 bases. The CDR3 coding sequence is TGCGCCAGCAGCGGCGGGCGGATGGGAACAGATACGCAGTATTTT. Protein product: CASSGGRMGTDTQYF.

The CDR3 DNA follows: TGCGCCAGCAGCCATCGACCGGGACTAGATTCCCCAGGGGGCGGAGATACGCAGTATTTT. Its protein product is CASSHRPGLDSPGGGDTQYF. The gene calls are TRBV4-1 and TRBJ2-3, with D perhaps TRBD1 or TRBD2 (8 bases each). Deletions cut 3 bases from V and 5 bases from J, with 30 bases between. The CDR3 is 20 residues long. Germline values: CDR1 MGHRA, CDR2 YSYEKL.

V gene TRBV28 combines with J gene TRBJ2-5, with D tentatively TRBD2 (5 bases). The CDR3 spans 17 residues. V lost 3 bases to trimming and J lost 4 bases, with 21 bases between them. Per germline, CDR1 MDHEN and CDR2 SYDVKM. The CDR3 sequence is CASSFARSEAELETQYF. The DNA for the CDR3 is TGTGCCAGCAGTTTTGCTCGCTCGGAGGCGGAATTAGAGACCCAGTACTTC.

The CDR3 loop is CASSQDWSASGGGDEQFF. DNA for the CDR3: TGCGCCAGCAGCCAAGATTGGTCGGCTAGCGGAGGGGGAGATGAGCAGTTCTTC. The genes are TRBV4-1 and TRBJ2-1; D might be TRBD2 (7 bases). The CDR3 length is 18 residues. CDR1 is MGHRA and CDR2 is YSYEKL in the germline V gene. V was trimmed by 0 bases and J by 8 bases, leaving 23 bases between them.

A single count supports this clone. The chain carries TRBV11-2 and TRBJ2-7, with D possibly TRBD1 on 5 matching bases. The CDR3 extends over 14 amino acids. Trimming took off 5 bases at V and 3 bases at J, with 14 bases between the two ends. Germline lookup yields CDR1 SGHAT and CDR2 FQNNGV. The CDR3 DNA sequence: TGTGCCAGCAGCCCCCGCCAGGGCAACTACGAGCAGTACTTC. It codes for CASSPRQGNYEQYF.

This chain links TRBV21-1 with TRBJ2-1. TRBV21-1 is a pseudogene segment. CDR3 size: 14 residues. For the CDR3, the DNA is TGTGCCAGCAGCAAAGGGGGAATTTACAATGAGCAGTTCTTC. Encoded protein: CASSKGGIYNEQFF.